The TCR beta chain described here comes from a study of cytomegalovirus exposure and HLA in healthy donors. Whole-study results and caveats: Among the CMV-associated chains, three were confirmed in vitro as specific for CMV antigens.

Unmatched junction bases numbered 2, after V lost 4 bases and J lost 3 bases. CDR3 size: 14 residues. The V gene's germline CDR1 is SGHVS and CDR2 FNYEAQ. Profiled with immunoSEQ multiplex PCR; TCRdb holds only in-frame clones, not every one. Here the sample spans fewer than 300,000 clones, around 87% being singletons. Separate from the approximately 720-subject first cohort, the 120-subject validation cohort was the one that the donors belonged to. With regard to this clone: Its cognate antigen is unknown.

Source material: PBMCs. This receptor was taken from a young woman in good health and CMV-seronegative. V gene TRBV7-6 combines with J gene TRBJ2-7; 11 bases are shared with TRBD2. The CDR3 protein is CASSSGLADYEQYF. CDR3 sequence (DNA): TGTGCCAGCAGCTCGGGACTAGCGGACTACGAGCAGTACTTC.